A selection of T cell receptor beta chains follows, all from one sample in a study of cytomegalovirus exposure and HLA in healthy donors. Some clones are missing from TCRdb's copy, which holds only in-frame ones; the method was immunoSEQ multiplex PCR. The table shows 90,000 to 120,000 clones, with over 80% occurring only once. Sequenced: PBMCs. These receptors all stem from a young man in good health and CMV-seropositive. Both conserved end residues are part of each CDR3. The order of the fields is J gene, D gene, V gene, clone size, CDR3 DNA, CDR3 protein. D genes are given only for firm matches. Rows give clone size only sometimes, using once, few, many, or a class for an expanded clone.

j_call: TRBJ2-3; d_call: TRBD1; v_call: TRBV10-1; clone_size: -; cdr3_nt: TGCGCCAGCAGTTTCAGGACCGGGACAGGAAAACCGGATACGCAGTATTTT; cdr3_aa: CASSFRTGTGKPDTQYF
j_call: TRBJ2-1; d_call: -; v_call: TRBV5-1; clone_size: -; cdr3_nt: TGCGCCAGCAGCTTCGAGCTACATACAGGTTACAATGAGCAGTTCTTC; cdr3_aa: CASSFELHTGYNEQFF
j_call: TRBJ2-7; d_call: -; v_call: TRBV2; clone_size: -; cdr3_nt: TGTGCCAGCAGTGAAATAGACCGGGGAGTCGAGCAGTACTTC; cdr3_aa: CASSEIDRGVEQYF
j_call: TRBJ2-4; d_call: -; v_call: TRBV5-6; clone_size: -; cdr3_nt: TGTGCCAGCAGCTGGGGCGGCAGCCTAGCCAAAAACATTCAGTACTTC; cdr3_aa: CASSWGGSLAKNIQYF
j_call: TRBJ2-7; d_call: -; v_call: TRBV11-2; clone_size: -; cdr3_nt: TGTGCCAGCAGCTGGTCAGGGCCATCCTACGAGCAGTACTTC; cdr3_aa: CASSWSGPSYEQYF
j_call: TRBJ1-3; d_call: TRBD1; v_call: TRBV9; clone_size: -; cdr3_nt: TGTGCCAGCAGCCCCAGACAGGGAAGAAACACCATATATTTT; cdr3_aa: CASSPRQGRNTIYF
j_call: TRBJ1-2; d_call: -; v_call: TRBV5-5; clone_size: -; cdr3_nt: TGTGCCAGCAGTCTGCAGGGCGACTATGGCTACACCTTC; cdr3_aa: CASSLQGDYGYTF
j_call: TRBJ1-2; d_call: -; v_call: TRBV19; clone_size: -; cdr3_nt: TGTGCCAGTAGTGGGGACTCCGATGGCTACACCTTC; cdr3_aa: CASSGDSDGYTF
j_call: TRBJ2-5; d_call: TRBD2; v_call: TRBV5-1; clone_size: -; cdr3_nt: TGCGCCAGCAGCCCGGGGGCGTCTAGCGGGACAAACCAAGAGACCCAGTACTTC; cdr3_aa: CASSPGASSGTNQETQYF
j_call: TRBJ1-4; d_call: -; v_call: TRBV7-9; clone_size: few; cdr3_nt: TGTGCCAGCAGCCTGACACCCTCAACTAATGAAAAACTGTTTTTT; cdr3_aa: CASSLTPSTNEKLFF
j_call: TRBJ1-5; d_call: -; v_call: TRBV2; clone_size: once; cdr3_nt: TGTGCCAGCAGTGGCCAGGCGAGCAATCAGCCCCAGCATTTT; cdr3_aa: CASSGQASNQPQHF
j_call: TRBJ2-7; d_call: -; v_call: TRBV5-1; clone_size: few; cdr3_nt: TGCGCCAGCAGCTTGCAGGTGGACACCTTATCCTACGAGCAGTACTTC; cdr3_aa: CASSLQVDTLSYEQYF
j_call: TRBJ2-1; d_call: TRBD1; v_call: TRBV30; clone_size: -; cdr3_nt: TGTGCCTGGGGGCAGGGGGCCTACAATGAGCAGTTCTTC; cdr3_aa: CAWGQGAYNEQFF
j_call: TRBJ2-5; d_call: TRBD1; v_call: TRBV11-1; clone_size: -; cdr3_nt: TGTGCCAGCAGCTCAGGGGGAGAGACCCAGTACTTC; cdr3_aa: CASSSGGETQYF
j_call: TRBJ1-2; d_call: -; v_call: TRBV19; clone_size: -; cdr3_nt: TGTGCCAGTAGTATTGGGCAGGGTGAAGCATCCTTC; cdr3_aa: CASSIGQGEASF
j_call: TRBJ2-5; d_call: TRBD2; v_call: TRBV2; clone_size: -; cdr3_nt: TGTGCCAGCAGTTCTGGCGGGGGGTTGGAGACCCAGTACTTC; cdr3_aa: CASSSGGGLETQYF
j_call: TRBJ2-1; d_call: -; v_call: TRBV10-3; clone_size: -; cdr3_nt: TGTGCCATCAGTCAGGGTGATGAGCAGTTCTTC; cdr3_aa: CAISQGDEQFF
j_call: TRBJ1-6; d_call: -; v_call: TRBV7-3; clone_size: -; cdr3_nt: TGTGCCAGCAGCCCTAGAAGGGGAGGCAGTTCACCCCTCCACTTT; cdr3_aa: CASSPRRGGSSPLHF
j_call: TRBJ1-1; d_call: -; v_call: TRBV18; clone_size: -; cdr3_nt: TGTGCCAGCTCACCTAGACAGGACTTGAACACTGAAGCTTTCTTT; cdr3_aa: CASSPRQDLNTEAFF
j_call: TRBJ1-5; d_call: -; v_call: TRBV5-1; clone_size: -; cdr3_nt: TGCGCCAGCAGCTTGGCAGGGGATGCGGGTCAGCCCCAGCATTTT; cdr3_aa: CASSLAGDAGQPQHF
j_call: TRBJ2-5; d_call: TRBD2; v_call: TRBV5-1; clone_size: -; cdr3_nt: TGCGCCAGCGGTACGGGGGGCCAAGAGACCCAGTACTTC; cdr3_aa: CASGTGGQETQYF
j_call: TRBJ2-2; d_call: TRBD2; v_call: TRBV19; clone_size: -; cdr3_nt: TGTGCCAGTAGTTTACGGACTAGCGGGCCCGGGGAGCTGTTTTTT; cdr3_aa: CASSLRTSGPGELFF
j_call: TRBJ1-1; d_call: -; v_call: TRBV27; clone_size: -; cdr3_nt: TGTGCCAGCTCCCCTCTGACTGGGGGCAAAACTGAAGCTTTCTTT; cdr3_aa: CASSPLTGGKTEAFF
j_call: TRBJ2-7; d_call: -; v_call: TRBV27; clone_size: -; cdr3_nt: TGTGCCAGCGCGTTTTTTTATGACAGTCTTTACGAGCAGTACTTC; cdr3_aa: CASAFFYDSLYEQYF
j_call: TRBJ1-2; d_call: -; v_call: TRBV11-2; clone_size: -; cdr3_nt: TGTGCCAGCAGCTTAGGGGCACGTGGCTACACCTTC; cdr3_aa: CASSLGARGYTF
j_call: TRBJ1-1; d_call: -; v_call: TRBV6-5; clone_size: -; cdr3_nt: TGTGCCAGCAGCCCCGTTTCGTGGGCAGCTTTCTTT; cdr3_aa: CASSPVSWAAFF
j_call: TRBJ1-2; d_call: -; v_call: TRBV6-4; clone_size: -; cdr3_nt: TGTGCCAGCAGTGACTCGGGGAGTGGCTACACCTTC; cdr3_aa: CASSDSGSGYTF